The clone carrying this TCR beta chain was recorded only once. These data are taken from a study of shared clonotypes between healthy human individuals. Germline CDR1 LNHDA, CDR2 SQIVND (reference sequence). The CDR3 has 14 residues. V dropped 9 bases and J dropped 6 bases, with 18 bases sitting between them. Assay: immunoSEQ multiplex PCR; the TCRdb copy retains only in-frame clones and omits some. The sample holds 2.3 million or so clones, over 90% seen once. The source of this sequence is a man younger than 30 in good health. Some clones in this sample may be carry-over from other donors' samples. The genes are TRBV19 and TRBJ2-4; D possibly corresponds to TRBD1 (6 bases). The source material was naive CD4+ T cells from PBMCs. Subset denoted: CD45RA+ positively selected. The CDR3 DNA is TGTGCCAGCCATCCCGGGGCCAGGGGAAACATTCAGTACTTC. Residues: CASHPGARGNIQYF.